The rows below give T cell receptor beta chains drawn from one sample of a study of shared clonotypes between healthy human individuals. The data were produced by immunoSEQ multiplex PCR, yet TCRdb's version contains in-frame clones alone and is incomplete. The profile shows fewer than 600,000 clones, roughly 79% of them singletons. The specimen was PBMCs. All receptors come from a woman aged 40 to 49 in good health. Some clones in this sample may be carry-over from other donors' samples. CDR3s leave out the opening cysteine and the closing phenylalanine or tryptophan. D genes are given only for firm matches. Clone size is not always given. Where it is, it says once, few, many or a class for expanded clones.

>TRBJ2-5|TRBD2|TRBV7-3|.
ASSLGLAPQETQY
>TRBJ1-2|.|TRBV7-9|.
ASSFGRGSVFNYGYT
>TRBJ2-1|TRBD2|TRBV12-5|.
ASGLVDRDLLLAGGLKGEQF
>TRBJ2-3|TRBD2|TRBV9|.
ASSAYLSGKSTDTQY
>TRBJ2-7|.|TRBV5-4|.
ASSLSGLQYEQY
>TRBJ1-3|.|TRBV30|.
AWSALHGSGNTIY
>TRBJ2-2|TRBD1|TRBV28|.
ASRQGRNTGELF
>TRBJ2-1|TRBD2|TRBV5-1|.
ASSQGLARNEQF
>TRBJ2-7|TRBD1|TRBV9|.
ASSVLGTGAGEQY
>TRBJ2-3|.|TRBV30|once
ASEDLGTQY
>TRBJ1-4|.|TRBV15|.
ATSRDRSEKLF
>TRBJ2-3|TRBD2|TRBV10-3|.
AIRLAGLAGSSHTQY
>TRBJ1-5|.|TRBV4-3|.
ASSQDRGVNQPQH
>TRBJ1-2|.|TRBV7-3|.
ASSSTTGYGYT
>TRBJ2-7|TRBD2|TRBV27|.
ASGPAGGTRREQY
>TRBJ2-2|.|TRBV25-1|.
ASSATEGYTGELF
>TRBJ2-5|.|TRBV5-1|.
ASSLNLQGVPGEQY
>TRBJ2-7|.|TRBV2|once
ASSYTGYEQY
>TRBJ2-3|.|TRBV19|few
ASSSLEGADTQY
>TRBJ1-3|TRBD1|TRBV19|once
ASSTGQGNTIY
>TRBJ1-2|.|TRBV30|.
AWSPPANYGYT
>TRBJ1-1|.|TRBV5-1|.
ASSLDAGDGAF
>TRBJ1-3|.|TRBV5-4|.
ASSFGRGGNSGNTIY
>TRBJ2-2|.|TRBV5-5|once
ASSLQARPNTGELF
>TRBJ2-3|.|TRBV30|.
AWSKGLVTDTQY
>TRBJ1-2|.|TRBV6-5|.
ASRSGTHYGYT
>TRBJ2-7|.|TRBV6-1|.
ASRAPPYEQY
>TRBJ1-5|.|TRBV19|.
ASSIVREAQPQH
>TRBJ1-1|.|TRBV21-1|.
ASSKPLWGAF
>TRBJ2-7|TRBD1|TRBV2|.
ASSEGPGQGYEQY
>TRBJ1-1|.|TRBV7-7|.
ASSSSQNTEAF
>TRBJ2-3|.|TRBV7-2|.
ASSPRDRNTDTQY
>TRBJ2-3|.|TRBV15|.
ATSPDLYTDTQY
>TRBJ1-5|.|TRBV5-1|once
ASSIGPTDNHQPQH
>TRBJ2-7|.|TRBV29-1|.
SVERPGDSYEQY
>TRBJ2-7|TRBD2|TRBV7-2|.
ASSLGGLAFRGRREQY
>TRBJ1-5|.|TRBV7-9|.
ASSLQGDQPQH
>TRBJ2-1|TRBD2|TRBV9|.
ASSVAASGFYNEQF
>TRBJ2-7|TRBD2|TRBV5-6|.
ASSPRPETSWIDEQY
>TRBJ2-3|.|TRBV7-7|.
ASRVDTQY
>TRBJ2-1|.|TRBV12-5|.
ASGSDSSNYNEQF
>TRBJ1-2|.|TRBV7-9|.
ASSPGGGQANYGYT
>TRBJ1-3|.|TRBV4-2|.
ASSQVLRQNSGNTIY
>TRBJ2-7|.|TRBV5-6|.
ASSLGQSYEQY
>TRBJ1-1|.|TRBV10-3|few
AISVQGMNTEAF
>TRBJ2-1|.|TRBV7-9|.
ASSPYRDPYNEQF
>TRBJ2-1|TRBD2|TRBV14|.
ASSPTSVQQF
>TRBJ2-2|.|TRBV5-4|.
ASSSNRGGGELF
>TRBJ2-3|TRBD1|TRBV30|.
AWSGTGSDTQY